These 5 T cell receptor beta chains came from one sample sequenced in a study of shared clonotypes between healthy human individuals. The repertoire was sequenced with immunoSEQ multiplex PCR; TCRdb's copy has only in-frame clones and lacks some. The sample shows over a million clones, roughly 98.5% of them seen only once. The sequenced sample consisted of naive CD4+ T cells sorted from blood. Indicated subset: CD45RA+ positively selected. These receptor sequences come from a man under 40 in good health.

This chain links TRBV6-5 with TRBJ1-2, with 7 bases matching TRBD1. V lost 8 bases and J lost 6; bases outside the gene matches: 15. There are 15 residues in the CDR3. Germline V CDR1 and CDR2: MNHEY, SVGAGI. The CDR3 DNA sequence: TGTGCCAGCTTCCCCCCAGGACAGGCCTGGGATGGCTACACCTTC. Protein product: CASFPPGQAWDGYTF.

Concerning this clone itself: The sample carries other DNA sequences with the same CDR3. The J gene is TRBJ2-2, the V gene TRBV28; a weak D match, TRBD1 (5 bases). The germline V and J ends were trimmed by 5 bases and 6 bases, with 10 bases remaining between them. In germline, CDR1 is MDHEN, CDR2 SYDVKM. The CDR3 is 13 amino acids. As DNA, the CDR3 is TGTGCCAGCAGTCTTCTAGGGGCCGGGGAGCTGTTTTTT. This codes for CASSLLGAGELFF.

This clone was detected only once. The chain couples TRBV27 to TRBJ1-1; D unresolved. The germline V gene encodes CDR1 MNHEY and CDR2 SMNVEV (reference sequence). The CDR3 is 14 amino acids. Trimming shortened V by 7 bases and J by 8 bases, and 20 bases separated the two germline ends. The CDR3 protein is CASIKANPGGEAFF. Here the CDR3 DNA reads TGTGCCAGCATTAAGGCAAACCCGGGTGGGGAAGCTTTCTTT.

The rearrangement joins TRBV7-9 to TRBJ2-1, with D possibly being TRBD2 (5 bases). V lost 5 bases to trimming and J lost 4 bases, with 15 bases between them. Germline loops: CDR1 SEHNR, CDR2 FQNEAQ (reference sequence). The length of the CDR3 is 15 residues. CDR3 protein: CASSRGLTTYNEQFF. CDR3 nucleotides: TGTGCCAGCAGCCGCGGGTTGACTACGTACAATGAGCAGTTCTTC.

The CDR3 coding sequence is TGTGCCAGCAGTCCAAGAGACAGGGTAAATACAGATACGCAGTATTTT. It translates to CASSPRDRVNTDTQYF. J is TRBJ2-3 and V is TRBV6-6; TRBD1 matches 7 bases. This CDR3 has 16 residues. V lost 5 bases to trimming and J lost 3 bases; unmatched junction nucleotides: 11. CDR1 is MNHNY and CDR2 is SVGAGI in the germline V gene (reference sequence).